This T cell receptor beta chain came from a study of Graves' ophthalmopathy and Graves' hyperthyroidism. Exclusion covered patients with other autoimmune diseases or uncontrolled infections (as well as pregnancy or lactation). Orbital computed tomography and thyroid ultrasound, along with TRAb, serum thyroxine and clinical symptoms, underpinned diagnosis. RNA served as the template for amplifying TCR beta CDR3 regions. A first-round RT-PCR used HTBI primers, followed by a second-round multiplex PCR. TCRdb analysed the multiplex PCR reads with MiXCR anew, one entry per CDR3 protein. Among about 400,000 distinct CDR3 sequences listed, around 18% were seen once. Trimming took 2 bases from V and 4 from J; bases not matched to a gene: 4. The CDR3 sequence is 14 residues long. The V gene's germline CDR1 is GTSNPN and CDR2 SVGIG (reference sequence). Study-wide points: Cross-validated, the 13-signature model showed 87.88%/81.08% sensitivity/specificity, and 80%/75% in the test set.

Notes on this clonotype: Its antigen is unknown.

This TCR was recovered from a woman between 18 and 29 years old with Graves' ophthalmopathy. This chain joins TRBV30 and TRBJ2-7, with 11 bases lining up with TRBD2. Sequencing was performed on peripheral blood. The CDR3 region has the DNA TGTGCCTGGAGTACTAGCGGGGGCGGATACGAGCAGTACTTC. This translates into CAWSTSGGGYEQYF.